This record looks at one T cell receptor (beta chain) sequence and its context. The germline gives CDR1 SGHRS, CDR2 YFSETQ. The CDR3 has 14 amino acids. Trimming took 4 bases from V and 8 from J, leaving 17 bases between them. This sample is drawn from a study of blood T cell repertoires in COVID-19. Study context: Material from acute and convalescent COVID-19 was sourced from the United States, Italy and Spain.

Some clones are missing from TCRdb's copy, which holds only in-frame ones; the method was immunoSEQ multiplex PCR. The sample includes roughly 29,000 clones, around 72% of them seen just once. Sequencing used peripheral blood. The chain employs TRBV5-1 and TRBJ2-3; weak D call: TRBD1 (6 bases). This receptor was taken from a boy aged 2-15 years with active or convalescent COVID-19. Written as DNA, the CDR3 is TGCGCCAGCAGCCGTACCGGGGACATAGGTACGCAGTATTTT. Translation: CASSRTGDIGTQYF. The full variable domain, with the rest looked up from reference TRBV5-1 and TRBJ2-3, is KAGVTQTPRYLIKTRGQQVTLSCSPISGHRSVSWYQQTPGQGLQFLFEYFSETQRNKGNFPGRFSGRQFSNSRSEMNVSTLELGDSALYLCASSRTGDIGTQYFGPGTRLTVL.